This T cell receptor (beta chain) was retrieved from a study of identical twins. Overall study findings and caveats: Models underpredicted monozygotic twin sharing of out-of-frame TCR alpha.

The CDR3 runs to 14 residues. The germline V gene encodes CDR1 DFQATT and CDR2 SNEGSKA (reference sequence). The V end was cut by 5 bases, the J end by 7 bases, with 18 bases between. MiXCR, run by TCRdb on the 5' RACE reads, gives a single entry per CDR3 protein. The table includes 500,000 to 550,000 distinct CDR3 sequences, under 25% detected once. For this clonotype: The antigen is not known.

This sample was shared with a second study, whose subject was yellow fever vaccine responses in identical twins.

The receptor's source is a woman aged 18-30 years in good health. V is TRBV20-1 and J is TRBJ2-1; D might be TRBD2 (6 bases). The sample taken for sequencing was CD4+ T cells sorted from blood. In DNA, the CDR3 is TGCAGTGCTGGCGTTACCGGGGGATGGAATGAGCAGTTCTTC. Amino acids: CSAGVTGGWNEQFF.